The clone carrying this TCR beta chain was seen a few times. Per the study methods: Cell counts per sample came from amplifying reference gene primers. Assay: immunoSEQ multiplex PCR; the TCRdb copy retains only in-frame clones and omits some. From that table come the V and J calls and clone size; the DNA was used to work out D and trimming. The sample shows 430,000 or so clones, roughly 90% of them seen only once. Germline assignment: CDR1 SGDLS and CDR2 YYNGEE. Trimming removed 3 bases from V and 6 bases from J; junction bases left unmatched: 4. The CDR3 contains 15 residues. The data were obtained in a study of blood T cell repertoires in COVID-19. Study summary: Collection of acute and convalescent COVID-19 samples took place in the United States, Italy and Spain. Sample material is recorded as cDNA or gDNA derived from T cells, B-cell-depleted T cells, or PBMCs.

It was during active infection that Seattle patients were enrolled and then longitudinally followed. This sequence joins TRBV9 and TRBJ1-6; 9 bases are a match to TRBD1. This clonotype originated in a man aged 18 to 29 with COVID-19, enrolled during active disease. Sequencing input: peripheral blood. The CDR3 loop reads CASSATGGGNSPLHF. The CDR3 DNA follows: TGTGCCAGCAGCGCGACAGGGGGGGGTAATTCACCCCTCCACTTT. Supplemented by reference TRBV9 and TRBJ1-6, the full variable domain reads DSGVTQTPKHLITATGQRVTLRCSPRSGDLSVYWYQQSLDQGLQFLIQYYNGEERAKGNILERFSAQQFPDLHSELNLSSLELGDSALYFCASSATGGGNSPLHFGNGTRLTVT.